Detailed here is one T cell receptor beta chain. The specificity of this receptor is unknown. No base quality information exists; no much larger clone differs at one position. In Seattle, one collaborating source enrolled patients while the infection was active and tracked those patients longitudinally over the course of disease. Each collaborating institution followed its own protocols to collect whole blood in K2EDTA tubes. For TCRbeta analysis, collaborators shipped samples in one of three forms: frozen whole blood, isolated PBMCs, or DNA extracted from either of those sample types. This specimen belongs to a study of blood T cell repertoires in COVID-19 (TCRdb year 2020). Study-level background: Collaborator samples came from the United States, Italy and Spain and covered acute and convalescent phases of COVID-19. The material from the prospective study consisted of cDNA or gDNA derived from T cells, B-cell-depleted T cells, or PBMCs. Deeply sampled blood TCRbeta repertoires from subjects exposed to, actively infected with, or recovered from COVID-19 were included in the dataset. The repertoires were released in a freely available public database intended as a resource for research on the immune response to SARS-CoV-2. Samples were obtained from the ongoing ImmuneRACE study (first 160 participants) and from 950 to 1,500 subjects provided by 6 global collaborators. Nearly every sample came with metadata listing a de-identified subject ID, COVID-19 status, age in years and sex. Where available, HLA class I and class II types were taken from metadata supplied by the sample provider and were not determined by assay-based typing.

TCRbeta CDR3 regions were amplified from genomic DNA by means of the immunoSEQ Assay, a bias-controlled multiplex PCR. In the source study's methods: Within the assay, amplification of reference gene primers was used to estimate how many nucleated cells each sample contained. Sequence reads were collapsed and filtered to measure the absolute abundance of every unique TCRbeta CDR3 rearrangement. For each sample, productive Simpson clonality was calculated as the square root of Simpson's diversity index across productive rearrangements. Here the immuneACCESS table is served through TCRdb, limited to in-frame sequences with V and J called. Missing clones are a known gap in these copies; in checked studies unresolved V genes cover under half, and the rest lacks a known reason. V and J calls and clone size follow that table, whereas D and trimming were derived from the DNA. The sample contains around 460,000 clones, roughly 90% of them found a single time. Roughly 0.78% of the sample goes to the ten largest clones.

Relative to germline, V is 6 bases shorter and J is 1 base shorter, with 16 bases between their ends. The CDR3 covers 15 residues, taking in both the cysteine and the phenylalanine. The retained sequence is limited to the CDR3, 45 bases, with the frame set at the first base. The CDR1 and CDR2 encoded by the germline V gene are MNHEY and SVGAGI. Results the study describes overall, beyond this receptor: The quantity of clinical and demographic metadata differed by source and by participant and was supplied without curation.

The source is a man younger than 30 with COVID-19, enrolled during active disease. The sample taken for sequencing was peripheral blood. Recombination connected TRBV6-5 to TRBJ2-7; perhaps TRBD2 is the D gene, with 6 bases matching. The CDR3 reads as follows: CASSIRRAGSYEQYF. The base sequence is TGTGCCAGCAGCATAAGGAGGGCAGGGTCCTACGAGCAGTACTTC.